Reported below is one T cell receptor (beta chain). Roughly 0.45 to 1 ug RNA was reverse transcribed with random hexamers. A single record per CDR3 protein comes from TCRdb applying MiXCR to the immunoSEQ multiplex PCR reads. Among over 100,000 distinct CDR3 sequences, around nine tenths were seen once, and the ten largest hold 0.14%. The source of the sample is a study of CD8 T cells in Susac syndrome. V was trimmed by 8 bases and J by 1 base, leaving 14 bases between them. The CDR3 has 14 residues. CDR1 and CDR2 (germline): MNHEY, SVGEGT. What was sequenced was CD4+ T cells from PBMCs. The chain carries TRBV6-2 or TRBV6-3 and TRBJ1-2; D is ambiguous. The sequence was obtained from a human donor in good health. The CDR3 region has the DNA TGTGCCAGCCGTCCTCCGGGTGGTAACTATGGCTACACCTTC. Its protein product is CASRPPGGNYGYTF.